The 20 T cell receptor beta chains in this list originate from one sample, sequenced in a study of cytomegalovirus exposure and HLA in healthy donors. Amplification used 60 Vbeta primers and 13 Jbeta primers. Assay used: immunoSEQ multiplex PCR; TCRdb lists only in-frame clones, some missing. The sample yields over 150,000 clones, around four fifths seen once. The sequenced material came from PBMCs. These receptors were taken from an older woman in good health and CMV-seropositive.

Details on this clone: Other DNA sequences from this sample encode an identical CDR3 as well. The rearrangement links TRBV7-2 to TRBJ2-7; D is ambiguous. The CDR3 consists of 12 residues. V was shortened by 5 bases and J by 3 bases, with 8 bases between the two germline ends. CDR1 is SGHTA, CDR2 FQGNSA, per germline. CDR3: CASSLYRYEQYF. The CDR3 coding sequence is TGTGCCAGCAGCCTATATCGCTACGAGCAGTACTTC.

This clone was found a few times. This rearrangement joins TRBV30 to TRBJ2-3; 10 bases are shared with TRBD2. CDR3 length: 15 amino acids. The V segment lost 2 bases and the J segment 4 bases; nucleotides outside the gene matches: 6. CDR1 is GTSNPN and CDR2 is SVGIG in the germline V gene (reference sequence). This chain's CDR3 is CAWSTSSGRADTQYF. CDR3 nucleotide sequence: TGTGCCTGGAGTACATCTAGCGGGAGAGCAGATACGCAGTATTTT.

This chain joins TRBV30 and TRBJ2-1; TRBD1 aligns across 7 bases. This CDR3 is 14 amino acids long. In germline, CDR1 is GTSNPN, CDR2 SVGIG (reference sequence). J was trimmed by 1 base and V by 2 bases; bases with no gene match: 2. The CDR3 reads CAWSSTGSYNEQFF. DNA for the CDR3: TGTGCCTGGAGTTCGACAGGGTCCTACAATGAGCAGTTCTTC.

As regards this clone: One end of the junction fails to match germline, which may point to a read error. The chain uses TRBV28 and TRBJ1-2, with D possibly being TRBD1 (6 bases). CDR1 is MDHEN and CDR2 is SYDVKM in the germline V gene. This CDR3 has 12 amino acids. This CDR3 is CASSFVHGGYAF. CDR3 in DNA: TGTGCCAGCAGTTTCGTGCATGGGGGCTACGCCTTC.

This clone was found a few times. The V call is TRBV10-3, the J call TRBJ1-4, with D tentatively TRBD1 (6 bases). CDR1 and CDR2 from the germline V gene are ENHRY and SYGVKD. V was cut by 0 bases and J by 7 bases, with 15 bases left in between. This CDR3 region has 16 residues. The CDR3 DNA sequence: TGTGCCATCAGTGAGTCGTTAGGGGGGGCGCTTGAAAAACTGTTTTTT. It encodes CAISESLGGALEKLFF.

The rearrangement joins TRBV9 to TRBJ1-3; D unresolved. Germline loops: CDR1 SGDLS, CDR2 YYNGEE. The CDR3 consists of 16 residues. V dropped 0 bases and J dropped 0 bases, with 10 bases sitting between them. The CDR3 loop reads CASSVESAISGNTIYF. The DNA for the CDR3 is TGTGCCAGCAGCGTAGAGAGTGCCATCTCTGGAAACACCATATATTTT.

Turning to this clone: Since no conserved phenylalanine or tryptophan closes the CDR3, a read error is the likely cause. The DNA is left out, because the CDR3 cannot be placed on it with certainty; the CDR3 is given as TCRdb lists it. The CDR3 region is CASSSRGLATFEV. The rearrangement links TRBV5-6 to TRBJ2-4; TRBD2 reflects the table's D call only, with no check against the DNA. Per the germline V gene, CDR1 is SGHDT and CDR2 is YYEEEE. Inclusive of both ends, the CDR3 amounts to 13 amino acids.

The V gene is TRBV27, the J gene TRBJ2-1; possibly TRBD2 for D (6 bases). The V gene's germline CDR1 is MNHEY and CDR2 SMNVEV (reference sequence). CDR3 length: 17 residues. V lost 5 bases and J 3 bases, leaving 20 bases between the germline ends. CDR3 nucleotides: TGTGCCAGCAGTCCCGCCAGGGCGGGAAGCTACTACAATGAGCAGTTCTTC. It encodes CASSPARAGSYYNEQFF.

The rearrangement links TRBV6-5 to TRBJ2-2, with TRBD1 matching over 7 bases. Germline CDR1 and CDR2: MNHEY and SVGAGI. The CDR3 totals 11 residues. With 10 bases clipped from V and 13 bases from J, the junction kept 9 bases outside the gene matches. CDR3 residues: CATARGRVLFF. CDR3 bases: TGTGCCACCGCGAGGGGGCGGGTGCTGTTTTTT.

This clone came up once. The V gene is TRBV6-5, the J gene TRBJ2-3, with D possibly being TRBD1 (5 bases). Germline V gene sequence: CDR1 MNHEY, CDR2 SVGAGI. The CDR3 has 14 amino acids. V lost 2 bases, J lost 8 bases, and 14 bases lay in between. The chain's CDR3 is CASSYDLGLGTQYF. The CDR3 DNA sequence: TGTGCCAGCAGTTACGACCTGGGGCTCGGTACGCAGTATTTT.

J is TRBJ1-6 and V is TRBV7-8; 7 nucleotides agree with TRBD1. Unmatched junction bases numbered 11, after V lost 6 bases and J lost 6 bases. The CDR3 extends over 16 amino acids. CDR1 SGHVS and CDR2 FQNEAQ come from the germline V gene. The DNA of the CDR3 is TGTGCCAGCAGACCCATTTTTTCAGGGGGTAATTCACCCCTCCACTTT. It codes for CASRPIFSGGNSPLHF.

The genes are TRBV25-1 and TRBJ1-6; a weak D match, TRBD1 (5 bases). The CDR3 has 16 residues. V gave up 1 base and J gave up 4 bases, with 11 bases separating them. Germline V gene lookup returns CDR1 MGHDK and CDR2 SYGVNS. The CDR3 spells CASSESQGLYNSPLHF. In DNA, the CDR3 is TGTGCCAGCAGTGAATCCCAGGGTCTTTATAATTCACCCCTCCACTTT.

The chain joins TRBV9 to TRBJ2-3, with 10 bases identical to TRBD2. J gave up 2 bases and V 3 bases, and 9 bases lay outside the gene matches. The CDR3 spans 17 residues. The V gene's germline CDR1 is SGDLS and CDR2 YYNGEE. This chain's CDR3 is CASSARGSGGTTDTQYF. CDR3 DNA sequence: TGTGCCAGCAGCGCCAGGGGTAGCGGGGGGACCACAGATACGCAGTATTTT.

The chain links TRBV6-5 to TRBJ1-4, with D unresolved. The CDR3 runs to 13 residues. Germline V gene lookup returns CDR1 MNHEY and CDR2 SVGAGI. The V end lost 7 bases, the J end lost 8 bases, and 14 bases lay between the germline ends. In DNA form, the CDR3 reads TGTGCCAGCAAGGCCTCCCGCGGGGAAAAACTGTTTTTT. Translated, it gives CASKASRGEKLFF.

This chain connects TRBV15 to TRBJ2-6; D is unclear. Per the germline V gene, CDR1 is LNHNV and CDR2 is YYDKDF (reference sequence). The CDR3 is 15 amino acids. V was cut by 3 bases and J by 0 bases, with 6 bases left in between. CDR3 amino acids: CATSSRNSGANVLTF. CDR3 DNA: TGTGCCACCAGCAGTCGTAACTCTGGGGCCAACGTCCTGACTTTC.

The chain couples TRBV5-4 to TRBJ2-3; D not certain. V shed 1 base and J shed 2 bases, with 14 bases lying between them. This CDR3 is built from 16 residues. Germline CDR1 reads SGHNT; CDR2 reads YYREEE (reference sequence). CDR3 DNA sequence: TGTGCCAGCAGCTTGCCGGCAGGCGCAACCACAGATACGCAGTATTTT. Translated, it gives CASSLPAGATTDTQYF.

J is TRBJ2-7 and V is TRBV6-6; a weak D match, TRBD1 (5 bases). V lost 5 bases and J 0 bases, leaving 11 bases between the germline ends. The CDR3 is 14 amino acids. CDR1 and CDR2 (germline): MNHNY, SVGAGI (reference sequence). The CDR3 DNA reads as TGTGCCAGCAGTGTCCAGGGTAGCTCCTACGAGCAGTACTTC. Translation gives CASSVQGSSYEQYF.

This sequence joins TRBV2 and TRBJ2-2, with 14 bases identical to TRBD2. This CDR3 comprises 16 residues. The V gene's germline CDR1 is SNHLY and CDR2 FYNNEI. The ends lost 7 bases at V and 7 bases at J; junction bases unmatched: 8. CDR3 protein: CASTGLAGVLDGELFF. The CDR3 DNA sequence: TGTGCCAGCACGGGACTAGCGGGAGTTCTTGACGGGGAGCTGTTTTTT. Variable domain in full (rest from reference TRBV2 and TRBJ2-2): EPEVTQTPSHQVTQMGQEVILRCVPISNHLYFYWYRQILGQKVEFLVSFYNNEISEKSEIFDDQFSVERPDGSNFTLKIRSTKLEDSAMYFCASTGLAGVLDGELFFGEGSRLTVL.

This clone was detected only once. V gene TRBV6-1 combines with J gene TRBJ2-7, with D perhaps matching TRBD2 (5 bases). Germline V gene sequence: CDR1 MNHNS, CDR2 SASEGT. V was pared by 7 bases and J by 2 bases, with 12 bases between. The CDR3 length is 13 residues. CDR3 amino acids: CASILDYTYEQYF. For the CDR3, the DNA is TGTGCCAGCATTCTCGACTATACCTACGAGCAGTACTTC.

This clone showed up just once. The V call is TRBV6-6, the J call TRBJ2-3, with TRBD2 matching over 10 bases. The CDR3 runs 15 residues. Germline assignment: CDR1 MNHNY and CDR2 SVGAGI (reference sequence). J gave up 2 bases and V 5 bases, and 4 bases lay outside the gene matches. Written as DNA, the CDR3 is TGTGCCAGCAGTAGTCTAGCGGGGGTCACAGATACGCAGTATTTT. This encodes CASSSLAGVTDTQYF.